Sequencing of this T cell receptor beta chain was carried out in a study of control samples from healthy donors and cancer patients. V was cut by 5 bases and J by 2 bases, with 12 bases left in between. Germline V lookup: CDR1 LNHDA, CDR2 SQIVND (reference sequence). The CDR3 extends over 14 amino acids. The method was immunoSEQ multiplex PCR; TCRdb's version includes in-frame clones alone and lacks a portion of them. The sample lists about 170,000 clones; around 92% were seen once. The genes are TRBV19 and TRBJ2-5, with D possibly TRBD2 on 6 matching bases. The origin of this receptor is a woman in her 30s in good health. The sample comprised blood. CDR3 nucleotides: TGTGCCAGTAGTCCCTTAGCGGAGCAAGAGACCCAGTACTTC. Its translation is CASSPLAEQETQYF.